These 29 T cell receptor beta chains share one sample of origin, sequenced in a study of patients and donors after allogeneic stem cell transplantation. TCRdb called the RT-PCR reads again in MiXCR, with one record for every CDR3 protein. This table holds approximately 410,000 distinct CDR3 sequences, around 15% found once. Sequenced sample: blood, either unsorted or a sorted T cell fraction (not recorded which). The origin of the receptors is a human donor who was either an allogeneic HSCT recipient or a stem cell or donor lymphocyte infusion donor (not recorded which). It is not recorded whose cells these are; they may come from a transplant donor.

The sample holds a few counts of this clonotype. This chain joins TRBV20-1 and TRBJ1-1; 9 bases fit TRBD1. Trimming removed 6 bases from V and 5 bases from J; junction bases left unmatched: 7. This CDR3 region has 13 residues. Looked up from germline, CDR1 is DFQATT and CDR2 is SNEGSKA (reference sequence). The CDR3 loop is CSADTGGITEAFF. In DNA form, the CDR3 reads TGCAGTGCGGACACAGGGGGCATTACTGAAGCTTTCTTT.

This clonotype was picked up a small number of times. CDR3 protein: CASNRSNVGYEQYF. The CDR3 bases are TGCGCCAGCAATCGGTCTAATGTTGGCTACGAGCAGTACTTC. This rearrangement joins TRBV4-1 to TRBJ2-7; D uncertain. This CDR3 comprises 14 residues. Germline V CDR1 and CDR2: MGHRA, YSYEKL. The ends were cut back, 7 bases at V and 3 bases at J, with 16 bases in the middle.

There are a few counts of this clonotype. This rearrangement joins TRBV5-4 to TRBJ2-1; D is unclear. Trimming pared 2 bases from V and 5 bases from J, leaving 5 bases between. There are 12 residues in the CDR3. Germline CDR1 and CDR2: SGHNT and YYREEE (reference sequence). CDR3 loop: CASSFSDNEQFF. The CDR3 DNA reads TGTGCCAGCAGCTTCTCAGACAATGAGCAGTTCTTC.

The V call is TRBV19, the J call TRBJ2-7; D is undetermined. Between the trimmed V and J ends, which lost 9 bases and 7 bases, there was a span of 25 bases. The CDR3 spans 15 residues. Per germline, CDR1 LNHDA and CDR2 SQIVND (reference sequence). The CDR3 DNA reads as TGTGCCAGCCGCCCGGACCCCTCTCAAGTCTCTGAGCAGTACTTC. Translating gives CASRPDPSQVSEQYF.

The chain is built from TRBV12-3 or TRBV12-4 and TRBJ2-7, with 9 bases that match TRBD1. The CDR3 is made up of 14 amino acids. The V gene end was trimmed by 7 bases and the J gene end by 2 bases; junction bases not matched to a gene: 6. CDR3 bases: TGTGCCAGCACTGGGACAGGGACCACCTACGAGCAGTACTTC. This encodes CASTGTGTTYEQYF.

The chain carries TRBV5-1 and TRBJ2-2; D is unresolved. The CDR3 is 13 amino acids. The V end was cut by 5 bases, the J end by 4 bases, with 9 bases between. From germline, CDR1 is SGHRS and CDR2 YFSETQ. The CDR3 DNA reads TGCGCCAGCAGTTCACAGTCCACCGGGGAGCTGTTTTTT. This sequence encodes CASSSQSTGELFF.

This clonotype was recorded many times. CDR3 DNA: TGTGCCAGCAGCCAAGATTCTAGGAGGGTTAGCTCCTACAATGAGCAGTTCTTC. Its protein is CASSQDSRRVSSYNEQFF. The rearrangement joins TRBV3-1 to TRBJ2-1, with D perhaps matching TRBD2 (6 bases). The CDR3 totals 18 residues. CDR1 LGHDT and CDR2 YNNKEL come from the germline V gene (reference sequence). V was shortened by 0 bases and J by 0 bases, with 15 bases between the two germline ends.

This clonotype showed up just a few times. The V gene is TRBV4-1, the J gene TRBJ2-7, with 14 bases lining up with TRBD2. The CDR3 loop spans 16 amino acids. Germline V lookup: CDR1 MGHRA, CDR2 YSYEKL. V dropped 4 bases and J dropped 2; count of bases not matched to a gene: 4. The CDR3 region is CASSLGTSGGTYEQYF. In DNA form, the CDR3 reads TGCGCCAGCAGCCTCGGGACTAGCGGGGGTACCTACGAGCAGTACTTC.

This clonotype was seen a handful of times. The genes are TRBV11-1 and TRBJ2-6, with D perhaps TRBD1 (6 bases). CDR1 SGHAT and CDR2 FQDESV come from the germline V gene (reference sequence). This CDR3 has 17 residues. Trimming cost V 1 base and J 2 bases, with 12 bases left between them. The CDR3 region has the DNA TGTGCCAGCAGCTTAGGAGCTACAGGGACTGGGGCCAACGTCCTGACTTTC. Its translation is CASSLGATGTGANVLTF.

A few counts support this clonotype. The chain's CDR3 is CASSLIQGSEYF. Here the CDR3 DNA reads TGCGCCAGCAGCCTCATTCAGGGGAGTGAGTACTTC. The J gene is TRBJ2-4, the V gene TRBV4-3, with D tentatively TRBD1 (6 bases). V was pared by 4 bases and J by 14 bases, with 15 bases between. Germline lookup yields CDR1 LGHNA and CDR2 YSLEER. This CDR3 comprises 12 residues.

The chain links TRBV20-1 to TRBJ1-5; no reliable D call. The germline V and J ends were trimmed by 0 bases and 3 bases, with 12 bases remaining between them. The V gene's germline CDR1 is DFQATT and CDR2 SNEGSKA (reference sequence). The CDR3 covers 15 residues. In DNA, the CDR3 is TGCAGTGCTAGAGATACCAGGTTGCTCAATCAGCCCCAGCATTTT. It encodes CSARDTRLLNQPQHF.

V usage is TRBV7-2 and J usage is TRBJ2-7, with 10 bases identical to TRBD1. V shed 5 bases and J 1 base; nucleotides not matched to a gene: 5. The CDR3 is 15 amino acids. Germline CDR1 and CDR2: SGHTA and FQGNSA. CDR3 nucleotide sequence: TGTGCCAGCAGCCCCGGGACAGGGGAATCCTACGAGCAGTACTTC. Its protein product is CASSPGTGESYEQYF.

The chain links TRBV4-1 to TRBJ2-5, with TRBD1 matching 7 bases. V trimming: 4 bases; J trimming: 0 bases; junction bases outside the gene matches: 8. Germline loops: CDR1 MGHRA, CDR2 YSYEKL. This CDR3 is 16 amino acids long. For the CDR3, the DNA is TGCGCCAGCAGCCGGGCCCAGGACAGGTACCAAGAGACCCAGTACTTC. Amino acid sequence: CASSRAQDRYQETQYF.

This clonotype has a handful of counts. V usage is TRBV18 and J usage is TRBJ1-3; no reliable D call. The CDR3 covers 17 residues. Germline V gives CDR1 KGHSH, CDR2 LQKENI. V dropped 1 base and J dropped 0 bases, with 13 bases sitting between them. The CDR3 DNA is TGTGCCAGCTCACCACGTGACACCATATCCTCTGGAAACACCATATATTTT. Translated, it gives CASSPRDTISSGNTIYF.

This chain joins TRBV20-1 and TRBJ2-4; TRBD2 agrees at 10 bases. After removal of 1 base from V and 0 bases from J, the junction contained 3 bases not matched to a gene. Germline V gene sequence: CDR1 DFQATT, CDR2 SNEGSKA (reference sequence). The CDR3 runs 16 residues. The CDR3 DNA reads as TGCAGTGCTAGAGTAGCGGGAGGCCTAGCCAAAAACATTCAGTACTTC. Translated: CSARVAGGLAKNIQYF.

The chain combines TRBV7-9 with TRBJ2-1; 7 bases are shared with TRBD1. CDR1 SEHNR and CDR2 FQNEAQ come from the germline V gene (reference sequence). Germline trimming cut 4 bases from V and 2 bases from J; bases unmatched to any gene: 8. The CDR3 length is 16 residues. The CDR3 sequence is CASSSKRTGAYNEQFF. The CDR3, as DNA: TGTGCCAGCAGCTCGAAGAGGACAGGAGCCTACAATGAGCAGTTCTTC.

This clonotype was picked up a small number of times. The chain recombines TRBV2 with TRBJ1-4; no clear D gene. Trimming removed 8 bases at V and 7 bases at J, with 11 bases between. The germline gives CDR1 SNHLY, CDR2 FYNNEI. CDR3 length: 12 amino acids. The CDR3 sequence: CASVNESEKLFF. DNA of the CDR3: TGTGCCAGCGTCAATGAAAGTGAAAAACTGTTTTTT.

This clonotype was recorded a few times. The chain is built from TRBV12-3 or TRBV12-4 and TRBJ1-5, with D uncertain. The CDR3 is made up of 13 amino acids. The V and J ends lost 0 bases and 6 bases respectively, with 6 bases between them. In DNA, the CDR3 is TGTGCCAGCAGTTTAGCTGAGGTTCAGCCCCAGCATTTT. This translates into CASSLAEVQPQHF.

In its sample, this clonotype was seen a few times. V usage is TRBV9 and J usage is TRBJ2-2; 8 bases align to TRBD2. With 0 bases clipped from V and 4 bases from J, the junction kept 5 bases outside the gene matches. Germline lookup yields CDR1 SGDLS and CDR2 YYNGEE. CDR3 length: 16 residues. CDR3 sequence: CASSVDGTRRTGELFF. The CDR3 DNA reads as TGTGCCAGCAGCGTAGATGGGACTAGGCGCACCGGGGAGCTGTTTTTT.

The chain has TRBV5-6 and TRBJ1-1; D remains ambiguous. Deletions cut 2 bases from V and 0 bases from J, with 11 bases between. This CDR3 comprises 15 residues. Germline loops: CDR1 SGHDT, CDR2 YYEEEE. The CDR3: CASSLLPTMNTEAFF. CDR3 sequence (DNA): TGTGCCAGCAGCTTACTCCCGACCATGAACACTGAAGCTTTCTTT.

This clonotype turned up a few times. The V gene is TRBV9, the J gene TRBJ2-2; no clear D. Trimming removed 0 bases from V and 6 bases from J, with 9 bases in between. This CDR3 spans 14 amino acids. From germline, CDR1 is SGDLS and CDR2 YYNGEE. Written as DNA, the CDR3 is TGTGCCAGCAGCGTAGACCTAGTATCCGGGGAGCTGTTTTTT. It codes for CASSVDLVSGELFF.

The genes are TRBV20-1 and TRBJ2-7, with TRBD2 identical over 10 bases. V was pared by 1 base and J by 4 bases, with 7 bases of the junction left unmatched. The germline CDR1 and CDR2 sequences are DFQATT and SNEGSKA (reference sequence). The CDR3 totals 15 residues. The CDR3 here is CSARVRLAGGYEQYF. The CDR3 DNA reads TGCAGTGCTAGAGTGAGACTAGCGGGCGGATACGAGCAGTACTTC.

The chain joins TRBV5-1 to TRBJ1-3; D unclear. CDR3 size: 15 residues. The ends were cut back, 3 bases at V and 5 bases at J, with 15 bases in the middle. Germline V gene data show CDR1 as SGHRS and CDR2 as YFSETQ. CDR3 region: CASSSVGSSRNTIYF. In DNA form, the CDR3 reads TGCGCCAGCAGCTCCGTGGGCTCCTCGCGAAACACCATATATTTT. Looking up the rest from reference TRBV5-1 and TRBJ1-3 gives the full variable domain: KAGVTQTPRYLIKTRGQQVTLSCSPISGHRSVSWYQQTPGQGLQFLFEYFSETQRNKGNFPGRFSGRQFSNSRSEMNVSTLELGDSALYLCASSSVGSSRNTIYFGEGSWLTVV.

This chain connects TRBV19 to TRBJ1-4; 12 positions match TRBD1. The CDR3 spans 15 residues. Germline-derived CDR1 and CDR2 are LNHDA and SQIVND (reference sequence). With V trimmed by 6 bases and J by 7 bases, 6 bases remained unmatched. The DNA for the CDR3 is TGTGCCAGTAGACACGGGACAGGGGGCCGTGAAAAACTGTTTTTT. Its translation is CASRHGTGGREKLFF. The whole variable domain, filled in from reference TRBV19 and TRBJ1-4, reads DGGITQSPKYLFRKEGQNVTLSCEQNLNHDAMYWYRQDPGQGLRLIYYSQIVNDFQKGDIAEGYSVSREKKESFPLTVTSAQKNPTAFYLCASRHGTGGREKLFFGSGTQLSVL.

The chain uses TRBV5-1 and TRBJ2-1; TRBD2 matches at 12 bases. The CDR3 length is 16 residues. The junction had 11 bases not matched to a gene; V was cut back by 7 bases and J by 6 bases. The germline CDR1 and CDR2 sequences are SGHRS and YFSETQ. As DNA, the CDR3 is TGCGCCAGCTCCAGCGGTCTAGCGGGAGGGCGCAATGAGCAGTTCTTC. This sequence encodes CASSSGLAGGRNEQFF.

V gene TRBV2 combines with J gene TRBJ2-1; TRBD2 might be the D (6 bases). The germline CDR1 and CDR2 sequences are SNHLY and FYNNEI. With 8 bases removed from V and 8 bases from J, the gap between germline ends came to 19 bases. The CDR3 totals 14 residues. The CDR3 here is CASGLWAGYDEQFF. As DNA, the CDR3 is TGTGCCAGCGGACTTTGGGCGGGATACGATGAGCAGTTCTTC.

This chain connects TRBV24-1 to TRBJ1-2, with a possible D match to TRBD1 (6 bases). The CDR3 consists of 17 residues. CDR1 is KGHDR and CDR2 is SFDVKD in the germline V gene. Deletions cut 4 bases from V and 6 bases from J, with 23 bases between. DNA of the CDR3: TGTGCCACCAGTGACCCCAGGCCTACAGGGAGAAGTAATGGCTACACCTTC. Translating it yields CATSDPRPTGRSNGYTF.

This clonotype was observed a handful of times. The rearrangement uses TRBV2 and TRBJ2-5; 7 nucleotides match TRBD2. The germline CDR1 and CDR2 sequences are SNHLY and FYNNEI. Unmatched junction bases numbered 3, after V lost 0 bases and J lost 2 bases. This CDR3 is 15 amino acids long. The CDR3 spells CASSEASGWQETQYF. Written as DNA, the CDR3 is TGTGCCAGCAGTGAAGCTAGCGGGTGGCAAGAGACCCAGTACTTC.

A few counts support this clonotype. The chain joins TRBV4-1 to TRBJ2-5; no clear D gene. The germline gives CDR1 MGHRA, CDR2 YSYEKL. This CDR3 comprises 16 residues. Trimming took off 1 base at V and 7 bases at J, with 19 bases between the two ends. The CDR3 DNA reads as TGCGCCAGCAGCCAAGCTCTAGATTTTGAATGGGTGACCCAGTACTTC. It specifies CASSQALDFEWVTQYF.